The T cell receptor beta chain under discussion was sequenced for a study of cytomegalovirus exposure and HLA in healthy donors. The study's findings and limits: In a later analysis, compared with equally common non-associated chains, HLA-associated beta chains were more expanded. TCR beta sequences numbering roughly 16,000 were associated with HLA alleles at 0.05 false discovery rate in a later analysis. Overall, around 150 TCR beta chains were annotated as cytomegalovirus-associated.

PCR used 60 Vbeta primers and 13 Jbeta primers. Sequenced by immunoSEQ multiplex PCR; TCRdb stores in-frame clones only, minus some. This table has 20,000 to 30,000 clones, nearly 80% appearing once. With 1 base removed from V and 5 bases from J, the gap between germline ends came to 7 bases. Germline values: CDR1 SGHNT, CDR2 YYREEE (reference sequence). The length of the CDR3 is 13 residues. Among the donors, all were healthy bone marrow donors. In regard to this clone: What it recognizes is unknown.

The rearrangement links TRBV5-4 to TRBJ2-1; D unresolved. The sample consisted of PBMCs. This clonotype was obtained from a male donor in good health and CMV-seronegative. CDR3 coding DNA: TGTGCCAGCAGCTTGAAGAAGCACAATGAGCAGTTCTTC. It encodes CASSLKKHNEQFF.